What follows is one TCR beta chain and its context. Its antigen has not been determined. Base qualities were left out, and no much larger clone turns up one base away. Spanning cysteine to phenylalanine, the CDR3 consists of 12 amino acids. CDR3 DNA only is kept here, 36 bases in frame from base 1. According to the germline V gene, CDR1 reads SNHLY and CDR2 reads FYNNEI. A distance of 11 bases separates the germline ends of V and J, which lose 7 bases and 5 bases respectively. This sample is part of a study of vaccination and CD4 T cells after COVID-19 (dated by TCRdb to between 2021 and 2022). Concerning the study at large: Every convalescent patient had a positive nasal swab PCR test for SARS-CoV-2, with mild disease in 9 or 10 patients and severe disease in one. Post-vaccine blood samples were obtained a median of about 72 days after the second vaccine dose, with a range of roughly 12 to 250 days. As controls, cultures received a CEFX viral epitope pool (the positive control), an HIV-1 Nef peptide pool (the negative control), or no peptide at all. Two doses of either the Pfizer-BioNTech BNT162b2 vaccine (n=8) or the Moderna mRNA-1273 vaccine (n=2) were administered to participants. Post-COVID blood samples from convalescent patients were collected a median of roughly 100 days after diagnosis, with a range of roughly 30 to 161 days. In the convalescent cohort there were six males and four females, among whom were two Hispanic individuals, seven Caucasians, two Asians and one multiracial person. The spike-specific CD4+ TCR repertoire was compared before and after mRNA vaccination in ten to eleven COVID-19 convalescent patients and several infection-naive healthy vaccine recipients. Culture stimuli were overlapping spike peptide pools from SARS-CoV-2 and from the common cold coronaviruses HCoV-NL63, HCoV-OC43 and HCoV-229E.

Libraries were prepared through PCR. At the Johns Hopkins FTIC core, DNA from the cultured CD4+ T cells underwent TCR sequencing with the Oncomine TCR Beta short-read assay. The QIAamp micro DNA kit was used to extract genomic DNA from the cultured CD4+ T cells. Oncomine TCR Beta libraries from cultured CD4+ T cells were pooled using unique dual indexes and sequenced on an Illumina iSeq 100. Per the original workflow: Non-productive sequences were removed, and CDR3s that did not start with C, did not end with F or W, or were shorter than 7 amino acids were discarded. Antigen-specific clonotypes were identified using the MANAFEST web application through comparison of peptide-stimulated wells with reference and other culture wells. An FDR below 0.05, an odds ratio above 5, and a productive frequency above 0.1% in at least two of three replicate wells were required for clones to be considered positive. A clonotype was classed as cross-reactive if the clonotype showed significant expansion both in SARS-CoV-2 spike wells and in at least one common cold coronavirus spike condition. Levenshtein distances (stringdist) and unrooted phylogenetic trees (ape) in R version 3.6.1 were used to assess CDR3 homology. TCRdb redid the processing of the public reads, applying fastp at Q25 and MiXCR, and retained in-frame beta chains. A single entry per CDR3 protein holds the most common genes and DNA from its merged rows. TCRdb assigned the V and J calls; the authors' analysis was not used. A total of 15,000 to 20,000 distinct CDR3 sequences appear in this sample, over 45% of them only once. Approximately 9% of the sample rests with the top ten.

The sample's treatment or condition label, decoded: roughly 10-day PBMC culture with coronavirus spike peptide pools or control peptides (ViraFEST assay). The ViraFEST assay, used in the study, expanded antigen-specific T cells with peptide pools and then identified the expanded clonotypes through TCR sequencing. The convalescent patients' positive SARS-CoV-2 PCR tests were from March to December 2020, which was before the Alpha, Beta and Delta variants emerged in the United States. Each well held 2.2 million or so PBMCs cultured in IMDM containing approximately 5% human AB serum and 9 to 10 IU/ml IL-2, with about 9.4 ug/ml peptide pools added. On days 3 and 7, half of the culture medium was replaced with fresh IL-2-containing medium. CD4+ T cells were isolated after roughly eleven days of culture through negative selection using the EasySep CD4+ T cell isolation kit. PBMCs were separated from whole blood using Ficoll-Paque Plus gradient centrifugation and then either used fresh or cryopreserved at -140C. Each culture condition was generally run in triplicate wells.

Findings and caveats that apply to the study as a whole: Relatively few convalescent patients were included in the study, and early timepoints after natural infection were not analyzed. Among the post-vaccine SARS-CoV-2-reactive clones in convalescent patients, a median approximately 90% showed up only after vaccination, which suggests vaccine-specific priming. The median count of SARS-CoV-2-reactive clonotypes went up from around 21 after infection to a few dozen after vaccination, although the change was not significant. In convalescent patients, nearly all vaccine-specific clones (304 of 307) were found to be mono-reactive for SARS-CoV-2 spike rather than cross-reactive with common cold coronaviruses.

The source material was CD4+ T cells from blood, cultured in vitro. The rearrangement joined TRBV2 to TRBJ1-1; too little of a D gene remains to name it. The sequence came from a human donor who had recovered from COVID-19. The DNA reads as follows: TGTGCCAGCACTCCGGTGTATACTGAAGCTTTCTTT. Its product reads: CASTPVYTEAFF.